The source of this T cell receptor (beta chain) is a study of T cell responses to AZD1222 COVID-19 vaccine. General observations from the study: Regions 160-218 and 743-854 dominated among vaccine-associated CD4 TCRs spanning spike. Nearly half of spike-specific TCRs reportedly go after variant regions that carry no mutations.

TCRdb's table, derived via immunoSEQ multiplex PCR, lists solely in-frame clones and lacks some. The sample records 68,000 or so clones, more than 70% being singletons. Trimming took off 6 bases at V and 0 bases at J, with 9 bases between the two ends. The CDR3 length is 15 residues. Germline V gene data show CDR1 as SNHLY and CDR2 as FYNNEI. As to this clone: Its specificity is unknown.

The receptor comes from an adult in good health. The chain uses TRBV2 and TRBJ1-6; the D is unclear. The sample consisted of peripheral blood, taken on day 0 of AZD1222 vaccination. The CDR3 sequence is CASRQQSSYNSPLHF. CDR3 coding DNA: TGTGCCAGCAGACAGCAGAGCTCCTATAATTCACCCCTCCACTTT.